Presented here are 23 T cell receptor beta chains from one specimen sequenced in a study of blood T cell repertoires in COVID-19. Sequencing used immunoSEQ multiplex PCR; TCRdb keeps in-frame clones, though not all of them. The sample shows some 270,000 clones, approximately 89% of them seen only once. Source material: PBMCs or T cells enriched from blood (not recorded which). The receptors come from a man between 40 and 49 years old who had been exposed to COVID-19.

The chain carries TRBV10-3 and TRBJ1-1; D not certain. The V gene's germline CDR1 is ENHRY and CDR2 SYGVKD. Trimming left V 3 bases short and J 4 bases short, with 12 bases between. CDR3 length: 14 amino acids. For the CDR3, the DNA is TGTGCCATCAGTGAATTTATCGAGGGCACTGAAGCTTTCTTT. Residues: CAISEFIEGTEAFF.

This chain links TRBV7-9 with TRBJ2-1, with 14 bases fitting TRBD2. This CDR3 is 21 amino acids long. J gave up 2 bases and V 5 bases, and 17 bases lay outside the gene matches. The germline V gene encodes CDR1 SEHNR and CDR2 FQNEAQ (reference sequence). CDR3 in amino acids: CASSGEFGTSGSKGTYNEQFF. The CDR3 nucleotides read TGTGCCAGCAGCGGGGAATTCGGGACTAGCGGGAGTAAGGGAACCTACAATGAGCAGTTCTTC.

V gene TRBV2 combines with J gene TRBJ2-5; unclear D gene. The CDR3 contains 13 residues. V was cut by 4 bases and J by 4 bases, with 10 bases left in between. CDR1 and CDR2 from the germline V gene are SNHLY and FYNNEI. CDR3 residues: CASSGGALETQYF. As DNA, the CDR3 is TGTGCCAGCAGTGGCGGAGCCCTAGAGACCCAGTACTTC.

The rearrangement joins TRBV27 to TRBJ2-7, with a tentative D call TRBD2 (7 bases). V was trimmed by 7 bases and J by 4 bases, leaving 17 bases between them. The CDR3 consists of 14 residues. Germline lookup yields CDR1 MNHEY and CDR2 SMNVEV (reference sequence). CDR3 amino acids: CASNRRGGVYEQYF. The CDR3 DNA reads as TGTGCCAGCAATCGGCGAGGGGGGGTATACGAGCAGTACTTC.

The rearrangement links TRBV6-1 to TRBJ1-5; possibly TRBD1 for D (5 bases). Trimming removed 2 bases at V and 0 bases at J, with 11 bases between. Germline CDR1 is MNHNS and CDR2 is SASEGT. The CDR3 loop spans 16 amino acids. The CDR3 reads CASSEWGRNSNQPQHF. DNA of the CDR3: TGTGCCAGCAGTGAATGGGGCAGAAATAGCAATCAGCCCCAGCATTTT.

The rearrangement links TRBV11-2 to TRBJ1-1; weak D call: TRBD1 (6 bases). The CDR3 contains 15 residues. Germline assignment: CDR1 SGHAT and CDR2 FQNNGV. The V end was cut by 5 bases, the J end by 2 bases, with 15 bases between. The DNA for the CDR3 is TGTGCCAGCAGCGCAGGACAGATATCAAACACTGAAGCTTTCTTT. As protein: CASSAGQISNTEAFF.

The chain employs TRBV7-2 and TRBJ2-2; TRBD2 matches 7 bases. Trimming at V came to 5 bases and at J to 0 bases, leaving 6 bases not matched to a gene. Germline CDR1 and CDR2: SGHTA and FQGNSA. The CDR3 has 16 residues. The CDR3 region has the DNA TGTGCCAGCAGCCTTCGGGGGGAGACGAACACCGGGGAGCTGTTTTTT. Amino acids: CASSLRGETNTGELFF.

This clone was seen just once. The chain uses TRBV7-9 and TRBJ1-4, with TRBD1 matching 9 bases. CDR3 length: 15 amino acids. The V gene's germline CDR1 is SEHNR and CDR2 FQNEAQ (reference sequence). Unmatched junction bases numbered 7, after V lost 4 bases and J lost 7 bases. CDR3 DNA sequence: TGTGCCAGCAGCTCATACAGGGGGCTTAGTGAAAAACTGTTTTTT. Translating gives CASSSYRGLSEKLFF.

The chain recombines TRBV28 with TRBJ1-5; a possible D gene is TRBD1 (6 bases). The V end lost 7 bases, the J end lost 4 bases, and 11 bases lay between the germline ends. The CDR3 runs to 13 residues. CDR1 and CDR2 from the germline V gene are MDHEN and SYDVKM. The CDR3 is CASTRQENQPQHF. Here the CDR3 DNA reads TGTGCCAGCACCAGACAGGAGAATCAGCCCCAGCATTTT.

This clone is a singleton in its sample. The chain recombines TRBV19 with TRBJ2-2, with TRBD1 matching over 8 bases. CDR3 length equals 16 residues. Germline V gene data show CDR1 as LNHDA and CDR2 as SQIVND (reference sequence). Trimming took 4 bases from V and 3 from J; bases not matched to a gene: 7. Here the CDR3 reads CASSTSGTGHTGELFF. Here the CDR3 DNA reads TGTGCCAGTAGTACCTCCGGGACAGGTCACACCGGGGAGCTGTTTTTT.

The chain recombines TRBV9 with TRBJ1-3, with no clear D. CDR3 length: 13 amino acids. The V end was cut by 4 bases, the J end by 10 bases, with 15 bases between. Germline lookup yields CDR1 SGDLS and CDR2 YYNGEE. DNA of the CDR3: TGTGCCAGCAGCCGCGCTGCTAGCGGGACCATATATTTT. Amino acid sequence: CASSRAASGTIYF.

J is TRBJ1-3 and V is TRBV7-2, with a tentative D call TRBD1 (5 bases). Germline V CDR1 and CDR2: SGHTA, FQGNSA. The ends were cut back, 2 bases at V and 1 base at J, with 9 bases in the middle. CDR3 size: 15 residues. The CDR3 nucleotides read TGTGCCAGCAGCTTAAGTCCAGGGTCTGGAAACACCATATATTTT. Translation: CASSLSPGSGNTIYF.

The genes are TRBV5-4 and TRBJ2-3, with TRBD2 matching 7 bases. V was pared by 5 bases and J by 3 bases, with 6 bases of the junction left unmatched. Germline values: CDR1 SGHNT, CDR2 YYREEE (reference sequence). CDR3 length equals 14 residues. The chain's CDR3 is CASRRRERTDTQYF. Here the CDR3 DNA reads TGTGCCAGCAGACGGCGGGAGAGAACAGATACGCAGTATTTT.

CDR3 amino acids: CASSQRDRGYEQYF. As DNA, the CDR3 is TGCGCCAGCAGCCAACGGGACAGGGGATACGAGCAGTACTTC. The chain couples TRBV4-3 to TRBJ2-7; 10 bases line up with TRBD1. Germline V gene data show CDR1 as LGHNA and CDR2 as YSLEER. CDR3 length equals 14 residues. V shed 2 bases and J 4 bases; nucleotides not matched to a gene: 2.

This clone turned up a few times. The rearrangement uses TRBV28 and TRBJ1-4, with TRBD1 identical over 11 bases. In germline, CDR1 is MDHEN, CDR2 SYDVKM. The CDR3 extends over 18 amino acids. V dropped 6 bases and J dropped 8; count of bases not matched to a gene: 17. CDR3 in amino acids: CASSGQGARGLGWEKLFF. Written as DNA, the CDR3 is TGTGCCAGCAGCGGACAGGGGGCCCGGGGCCTCGGATGGGAAAAACTGTTTTTT.

The CDR3 nucleotides are TGCGCCAGCAGCCATAGGATCACCTCCGGGACTGAAGCTTTCTTT. Translation: CASSHRITSGTEAFF. The chain links TRBV4-1 to TRBJ1-1; D gene unclear. Trimming left V 3 bases short and J 5 bases short, with 16 bases between. Germline lookup yields CDR1 MGHRA and CDR2 YSYEKL. This CDR3 contains 15 residues.

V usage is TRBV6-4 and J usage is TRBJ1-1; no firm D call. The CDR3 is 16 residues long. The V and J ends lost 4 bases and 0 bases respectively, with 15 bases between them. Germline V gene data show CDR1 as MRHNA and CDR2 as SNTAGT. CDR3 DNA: TGTGCCAGCAGTGCAGGCAGGAAATTAATGAACACTGAAGCTTTCTTT. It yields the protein CASSAGRKLMNTEAFF.

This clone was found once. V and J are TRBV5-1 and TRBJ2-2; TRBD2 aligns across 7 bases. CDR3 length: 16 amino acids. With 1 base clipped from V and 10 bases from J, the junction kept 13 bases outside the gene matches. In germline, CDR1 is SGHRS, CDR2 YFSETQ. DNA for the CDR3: TGCGCCAGCAGCTTGTTTCTAGCGGAGGGATACGAGGAGCTGTTTTTT. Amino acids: CASSLFLAEGYEELFF.

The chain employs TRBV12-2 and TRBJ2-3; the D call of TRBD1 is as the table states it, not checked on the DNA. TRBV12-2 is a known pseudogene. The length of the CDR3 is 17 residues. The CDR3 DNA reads TGTGCAAGTCGCTTAGGCTTCCCGGACAGGGGCACAGATACGCAGTATTTT. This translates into CASRLGFPDRGTDTQYF.

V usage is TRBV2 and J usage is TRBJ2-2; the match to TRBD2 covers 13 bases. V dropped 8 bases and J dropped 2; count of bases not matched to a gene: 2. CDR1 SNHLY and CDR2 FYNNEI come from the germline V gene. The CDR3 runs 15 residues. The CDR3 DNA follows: TGTGCCAGCCGACTAGCGGGAGGTAACACCGGGGAGCTGTTTTTT. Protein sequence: CASRLAGGNTGELFF.

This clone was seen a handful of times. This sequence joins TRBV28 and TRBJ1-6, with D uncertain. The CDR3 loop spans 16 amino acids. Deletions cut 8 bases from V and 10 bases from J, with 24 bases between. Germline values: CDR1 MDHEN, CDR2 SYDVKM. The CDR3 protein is CASLPPARRIGSPLHF. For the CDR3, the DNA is TGTGCCAGCCTACCGCCCGCGCGGAGAATAGGATCACCCCTCCACTTT. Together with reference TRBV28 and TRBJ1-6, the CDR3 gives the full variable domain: DVKVTQSSRYLVKRTGEKVFLECVQDMDHENMFWYRQDPGLGLRLIYFSYDVKMKEKGDIPEGYSVSREKKERFSLILESASTNQTSMYLCASLPPARRIGSPLHFGNGTRLTVT.

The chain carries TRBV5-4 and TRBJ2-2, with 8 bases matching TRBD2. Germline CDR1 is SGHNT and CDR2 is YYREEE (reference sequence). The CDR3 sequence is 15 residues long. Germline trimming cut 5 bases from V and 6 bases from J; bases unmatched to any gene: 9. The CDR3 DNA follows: TGTGCCAGCAGATCCGGGACTAGGGATCCCGGGGAGCTGTTTTTT. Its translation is CASRSGTRDPGELFF.

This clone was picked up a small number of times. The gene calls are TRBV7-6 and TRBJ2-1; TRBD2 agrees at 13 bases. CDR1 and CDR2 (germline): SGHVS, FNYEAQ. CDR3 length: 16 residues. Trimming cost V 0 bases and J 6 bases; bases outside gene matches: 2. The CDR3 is CASSLATSGRANEQFF. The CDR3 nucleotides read TGTGCCAGCAGCTTAGCTACTAGCGGGAGGGCCAATGAGCAGTTCTTC.